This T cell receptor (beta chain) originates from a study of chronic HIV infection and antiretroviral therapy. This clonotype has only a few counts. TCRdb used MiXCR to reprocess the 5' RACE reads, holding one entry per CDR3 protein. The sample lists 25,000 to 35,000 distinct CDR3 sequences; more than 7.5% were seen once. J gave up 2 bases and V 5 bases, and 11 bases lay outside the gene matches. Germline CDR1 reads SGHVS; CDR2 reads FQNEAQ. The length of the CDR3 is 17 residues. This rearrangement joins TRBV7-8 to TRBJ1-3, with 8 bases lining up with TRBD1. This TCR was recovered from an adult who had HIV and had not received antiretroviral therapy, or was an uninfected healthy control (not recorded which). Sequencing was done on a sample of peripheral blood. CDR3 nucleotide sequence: TGTGCCAGCAGCCTTCAACCGGGACAGGAGGCTGGAAACACCATATATTTT. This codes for CASSLQPGQEAGNTIYF.